Listed below are T cell receptor beta chains from one sample, sequenced in a study of early T cells in non-severe SARS-CoV-2 infection. One entry per CDR3 protein results from TCRdb running MiXCR on the 5' RACE reads. The table includes 90,000 to 100,000 distinct CDR3 sequences, roughly an eighth detected once. Material: whole blood. The receptors originated from an adult who was a healthcare worker with PCR-confirmed SARS-CoV-2 infection or an uninfected control (not recorded which). Both conserved end residues are part of each CDR3. The D gene is left open where the match is weak. The size field is filled for only some rows; it gives once, few, many or a size class.

TRBJ2-3,few,TRBV9,TRBD2,TGTGCCAGCAGCGTAGCAAGCGGGGGTCGGGCAGATACGCAGTATTTT,CASSVASGGRADTQYF
TRBJ1-2,many,TRBV20-1,-,TGCAGTGCTAGAGGGCAGTACTATGGCTACACCTTC,CSARGQYYGYTF
TRBJ1-1,many,TRBV28,-,TGTGCCAGCAGTCCTGGTCAGGGGTGGGTCACTGAAGCTTTCTTT,CASSPGQGWVTEAFF
TRBJ1-1,-,TRBV29-1,-,TGCAGCGTCGGACGGTTGAACACTGAAGCTTTCTTT,CSVGRLNTEAFF
TRBJ2-1,few,TRBV5-4,-,TGTGCCAGCAGCTCCGGAGGGGCCGGGGGTAATGAGCAGTTCTTC,CASSSGGAGGNEQFF
TRBJ2-3,-,TRBV6-5,-,TGTGCCAGCAGTTACACCGAGGGGGGTACGCAGTATTTT,CASSYTEGGTQYF
TRBJ2-3,many,TRBV20-1,TRBD1,TGCAGTGCTGAACCGGGACAGGGGGCTGGGGCAGATACGCAGTATTTT,CSAEPGQGAGADTQYF
TRBJ2-1,few,TRBV11-2,TRBD2,TGTGCCACCCGAACCAACCTAGCGGGGGGCCACGGTGAGCAGTTCTTC,CATRTNLAGGHGEQFF
TRBJ2-2,many,TRBV2,-,TGTGCCAGCAGTGGAGGGCAGAGGACCACCGGGGAGCTGTTTTTT,CASSGGQRTTGELFF
TRBJ2-5,few,TRBV20-1,TRBD2,TGCAGTGCTAGAACCGGGACTAGCTGGGAGACCCAGTACTTC,CSARTGTSWETQYF
TRBJ1-1,-,TRBV12-3/TRBV12-4,-,TGTGCCAGCAGTTTCCGGACGGTGAACACTGAAGCTTTCTTT,CASSFRTVNTEAFF
TRBJ1-5,many,TRBV2,-,TGTGCCAGCAGCTCCGAGGGGGACCAGCCCCAGCATTTT,CASSSEGDQPQHF
TRBJ1-1,-,TRBV5-1,TRBD1,TGCGCCAGCAGCTTGGTGGCAGGGGGACGTGAAGCTTTCTTT,CASSLVAGGREAFF
TRBJ2-7,-,TRBV7-2,-,TGTGCCAGCAACTCACAGGACCGCTACGAGCAGTACTTC,CASNSQDRYEQYF
TRBJ1-5,many,TRBV10-2,-,TGCGCCAGCAGTGAGACTGACAATCAGCCCCAGCATTTT,CASSETDNQPQHF
TRBJ2-2,many,TRBV6-2/TRBV6-3,-,TGTGCCAGCAGTCTTGGCGCAGGGACGGGCACCGGGGAGCTGTTTTTT,CASSLGAGTGTGELFF
TRBJ1-3,many,TRBV6-5,-,TGTGCCAGCAGTCAATCGGGATATGGTGGAAACACCATATATTTT,CASSQSGYGGNTIYF
TRBJ1-1,-,TRBV5-1,-,TGCGCCAGCAGATCAACCGGGGCCGGGAACGCTGAAGCTTTCTTT,CASRSTGAGNAEAFF
TRBJ1-1,few,TRBV5-1,TRBD1,TGCGCCAGCAGCCTGGGGACAGGGGGCGGCACTGAAGCTTTCTTT,CASSLGTGGGTEAFF
TRBJ2-1,few,TRBV6-6,-,TGTGCCAGCAGTTACTCGAACGGACTCCCGGAGCAGTTCTTC,CASSYSNGLPEQFF
TRBJ2-7,few,TRBV7-2,-,TGTGCCAGCAGCTTAAGCCCGTCCCCCTTTCCTGGGCGGGAGCAGTACTTC,CASSLSPSPFPGREQYF
TRBJ1-2,few,TRBV2,-,TGTGCCAGCAGTGGGCTGGACAGATTCCAAGGCGGCGGCTATGGCTACACCTTC,CASSGLDRFQGGGYGYTF
TRBJ1-2,few,TRBV28,-,TGTGCCAGCAGTCCTACAGTGTCTGGCTACACCTTC,CASSPTVSGYTF
TRBJ2-5,few,TRBV6-5,-,TGTGCCAGCAGTTACCCAGGGCTGGAGACCCAGTACTTC,CASSYPGLETQYF
TRBJ2-1,few,TRBV20-1,TRBD2,TGCAGTGCTAGTCGGGTAGCGGGAGGTGCGCAGTTCTTC,CSASRVAGGAQFF
TRBJ2-3,many,TRBV11-3,-,TGTGCCAGCAGCCTTAGCCGCGGGGTGGGCACGCAGTATTTT,CASSLSRGVGTQYF
TRBJ1-5,many,TRBV7-8,-,TGTGCCAGCAGCTTTGGGGGCAATCAGCCCCAGCATTTT,CASSFGGNQPQHF
TRBJ1-6,-,TRBV3-1,-,TGTGCCAGCAGCCAAGGGACATCTAATTCACCCCTCCACTTT,CASSQGTSNSPLHF
TRBJ1-4,many,TRBV15,-,TGTGCCACCAGCAGAGTCTTCGGCAGGAATGAAAAACTGTTTTTT,CATSRVFGRNEKLFF
TRBJ1-2,many,TRBV10-3,-,TGTGCCATCAGTGAACGGGGAAACTATGGCTACACCTTC,CAISERGNYGYTF
TRBJ1-1,many,TRBV10-3,-,TGTGCCATCAGTGAGTCCATCGCTGAAGCTTTCTTT,CAISESIAEAFF
TRBJ2-7,many,TRBV4-1,-,TGCGCCAGCAGCCAAGAGGTAGTGTCTTGGGACGAGCAGTACTTC,CASSQEVVSWDEQYF
TRBJ2-7,many,TRBV11-2,-,TGTGCCAGCAGCTCCTTAGCGGACCAATACGAGCAGTACTTC,CASSSLADQYEQYF
TRBJ2-7,few,TRBV10-2,-,TGCGCCAGCTCGAAGACAGGTTCCTACGAGCAGTACTTC,CASSKTGSYEQYF
TRBJ1-3,-,TRBV7-9,-,TGTGCCAGCAGCTTAGTGGGGTCTGGAAACACCATATATTTT,CASSLVGSGNTIYF
TRBJ1-6,few,TRBV20-1,-,TGCAGTGCTGGGAGAAATTCACCCCTCCACTTT,CSAGRNSPLHF
TRBJ2-3,few,TRBV4-2,TRBD2,TGTGCCAGCAGCCAAGATCTGCGGGGGGGCGCAGATACGCAGTATTTT,CASSQDLRGGADTQYF
TRBJ1-2,-,TRBV6-5,TRBD1,TGTGCCAGCAGTTACGGAGACAGGGACTATGGCTACACCTTC,CASSYGDRDYGYTF
TRBJ1-2,-,TRBV20-1,-,TGCAGTGCTAGAGATCTCAATGGTCCTAACTATGGCTACACCTTC,CSARDLNGPNYGYTF
TRBJ1-2,few,TRBV6-6,-,TGTGCCAGCAGTTTGTTGGCTAACTATGGCTACACCTTC,CASSLLANYGYTF
TRBJ2-7,few,TRBV15,-,TGTGCCACCAGCAGGTCCGGGACAACGGCCTACGAGCAGTACTTC,CATSRSGTTAYEQYF
TRBJ2-7,many,TRBV3-1,-,TGTGCCAGCAGCCCAGGGGTTTACGAGCAGTACTTC,CASSPGVYEQYF
TRBJ2-1,-,TRBV6-1,-,TGTGCCAGCAGTGATGAGGGGTTATACTCCTACAATGAGCAGTTCTTC,CASSDEGLYSYNEQFF
TRBJ2-3,few,TRBV28,-,TGTGCCAGCAGTTGGGTAGGTCGGGGGCCAAGCACAGATACGCAGTATTTT,CASSWVGRGPSTDTQYF
TRBJ1-5,few,TRBV4-2,-,TGTGCCAGCAGCCAAGAGGGGGTGAGCAATCAGCCCCAGCATTTT,CASSQEGVSNQPQHF
TRBJ1-2,-,TRBV27,-,TGTGCCAGCAGTCCCGCCTGGACACTCTATGGCTACACCTTC,CASSPAWTLYGYTF
TRBJ2-1,-,TRBV7-2,-,TGTGCCAGCAGCTTAGAACAGGTTATTAATGAGCAGTTCTTC,CASSLEQVINEQFF
TRBJ1-1,few,TRBV29-1,-,TGCAGCGTTAACCCGGGGCCAGTCACTGAAGCTTTCTTT,CSVNPGPVTEAFF
TRBJ2-7,few,TRBV21-1,-,TGTGCCAGCAGCAAAAAATGGGAAGCATCCGACGAGCAGTACTTC,CASSKKWEASDEQYF
TRBJ1-2,few,TRBV4-1,-,TGCGCCAGCAGCCAACGGGACACGAAGACTAATGGCTACACCTTC,CASSQRDTKTNGYTF
TRBJ2-1,-,TRBV12-3/TRBV12-4,-,TGTGCCAGCAGTTTAAGGCAGGGGGGTATCAATGAGCAGTTCTTC,CASSLRQGGINEQFF
TRBJ1-4,-,TRBV5-4,-,TGTGCCAGCAGCGGACCCGGACAGAATGAAAAACTGTTTTTT,CASSGPGQNEKLFF
TRBJ2-7,-,TRBV7-9,TRBD1,TGTGCCAGCAGCCCACCGACAGGGGCCTACGAGCAGTACTTC,CASSPPTGAYEQYF
TRBJ1-2,many,TRBV12-3/TRBV12-4,-,TGTGCCAGCAGTTCTATGGGGGGAATCCGCTATGGCTACACCTTC,CASSSMGGIRYGYTF
TRBJ1-2,-,TRBV20-1,-,TGCAGTGCTGATCAGGGGACCTATGGCTACACCTTC,CSADQGTYGYTF